The next 2 T cell receptor beta chains were all read from a single sample in a study of blood T cell repertoires in COVID-19. The protocol was immunoSEQ multiplex PCR, while the TCRdb copy is restricted to in-frame clones and leaves out a portion. Of 350,000 to 550,000 clones in the sample, around 89% were seen once. The sample was PBMCs or T cells enriched from blood (not recorded which). The receptor set was obtained from a man aged 25 to 45 who had recovered from COVID-19.

This sequence joins TRBV3-1 (or the pseudogene TRBV3-2) and TRBJ2-5, with 10 positions matching TRBD2. The germline V gene has CDR1 LGHDT and CDR2 YNNKEL (reference sequence). The V gene end was trimmed by 2 bases and the J gene end by 6 bases; junction bases not matched to a gene: 3. The CDR3 consists of 14 residues. As DNA, the CDR3 is TGTGCCAGCAGCCAACTTACTAGCGGGAAGACCCAGTACTTC. This translates into CASSQLTSGKTQYF.

The genes are TRBV6-5 and TRBJ2-7; 7 bases agree with TRBD1. Germline V gene data show CDR1 as MNHEY and CDR2 as SVGAGI. The CDR3 has 15 amino acids. V was clipped by 7 bases and J by 2 bases; unmatched bases: 11. CDR3 protein: CASTRVGTDTYEQYF. CDR3 DNA: TGTGCCAGCACTCGTGTAGGGACAGACACCTACGAGCAGTACTTC.